Each of the 16 T cell receptor beta chains below was sequenced from the same sample in a study of regulatory dendritic cells for organ transplantation. TCRdb's copy holds only in-frame clones and misses some; the assay was immunoSEQ multiplex PCR. The sample yields 25,000 to 35,000 clones, more than 70% seen once. What was sequenced was naive CD8+ T cells from blood. Subset indicated: CD45RA+ naive T cells. These receptors all come from a human donor in good health.

This clone has only a few counts. This chain joins TRBV12-5 and TRBJ2-7, with TRBD1 matching 8 bases. Germline trimming cut 3 bases from V and 1 base from J; bases unmatched to any gene: 8. CDR1 and CDR2 from the germline V gene are LGHNT and FRNRAP. The CDR3 consists of 16 residues. CDR3 bases: TGTGCTAGTGGTTTCACCGGGACAGGCATTTCCTACGAGCAGTACTTC. Translation: CASGFTGTGISYEQYF.

The V and J genes are TRBV9 and TRBJ2-1; 9 nucleotides align to TRBD2. This CDR3 is 15 amino acids long. Germline CDR1 is SGDLS and CDR2 is YYNGEE. Germline trimming cut 0 bases from V and 10 bases from J; bases unmatched to any gene: 8. The CDR3 coding sequence is TGTGCCAGCAGCGTAGATCGGCGGGGGGGAGGGGAGCAGTTCTTC. Translation gives CASSVDRRGGGEQFF.

This clone was recorded only once. The CDR3 is CASRGTSSYEQYF. CDR3 coding DNA: TGTGCCAGCCGTGGGACAAGCTCCTACGAGCAGTACTTC. The rearrangement uses TRBV7-9 and TRBJ2-5; weak D call: TRBD1 (6 bases). The J call may be wrong; the DNA end is better matched by TRBJ2-7. The CDR3 is made up of 13 amino acids. Germline V lookup: CDR1 SEHNR, CDR2 FQNEAQ (reference sequence).

The rearrangement uses TRBV7-6 and TRBJ2-5, with 7 bases that match TRBD1. Germline assignment: CDR1 SGHVS and CDR2 FNYEAQ. V gave up 5 bases and J gave up 4 bases; unmatched junction bases: 10. The length of the CDR3 is 15 residues. CDR3 in amino acids: CASSDADRASETQYF. CDR3 DNA: TGTGCCAGCAGCGATGCAGACAGGGCTTCAGAGACCCAGTACTTC.

The chain links TRBV5-6 to TRBJ2-1; 9 bases agree with TRBD1. The germline CDR1 and CDR2 sequences are SGHDT and YYEEEE. The ends lost 0 bases at V and 5 bases at J; junction bases unmatched: 3. The CDR3 sequence is 15 residues long. The CDR3 sequence is CASSLGDRAHNEQFF. The CDR3 DNA is TGTGCCAGCAGCTTGGGGGACAGGGCGCACAATGAGCAGTTCTTC.

This chain uses TRBV7-3 with TRBJ2-5, with TRBD2 matching 7 bases. CDR1 and CDR2 (germline): SGHTA, FQGTGA. V lost 5 bases and J lost 2; bases outside the gene matches: 8. This CDR3 region has 15 residues. CDR3 nucleotides: TGTGCCAGCAGCGAAGCGGGGAGCCCTCAAGAGACCCAGTACTTC. The encoded protein is CASSEAGSPQETQYF.

The rearrangement links TRBV9 to TRBJ1-1; TRBD1 might be the D (6 bases). V was pared by 4 bases and J by 0 bases, with 13 bases between. From germline, CDR1 is SGDLS and CDR2 YYNGEE. This CDR3 spans 15 amino acids. This CDR3 is CASSLLDRLNTEAFF. The CDR3 nucleotides read TGTGCCAGCAGCTTACTCGACAGGCTGAACACTGAAGCTTTCTTT.

This clone was observed once. CDR3 DNA sequence: TGTGCCAGCAGCCGGACAGGGGGTCCTTCCTATAATTCACCCCTCCACTTT. Amino acid sequence: CASSRTGGPSYNSPLHF. V gene TRBV5-6 combines with J gene TRBJ1-6, with TRBD1 matching 10 bases. V shed 4 bases, J shed 1 base, and the junction held 5 bases outside the gene matches. The CDR3 has 17 residues. Germline CDR1 and CDR2: SGHDT and YYEEEE.

The chain carries TRBV7-9 and TRBJ2-5, with TRBD2 matching 9 bases. The CDR3 spans 15 residues. The V segment lost 3 bases and the J segment 1 base; nucleotides outside the gene matches: 3. The germline CDR1 and CDR2 sequences are SEHNR and FQNEAQ (reference sequence). CDR3 sequence: CASSFRRGGQETQYF. CDR3 sequence (DNA): TGTGCCAGCAGCTTTAGGCGGGGGGGCCAAGAGACCCAGTACTTC. The variable domain in full, with the rest retrieved from reference TRBV7-9 and TRBJ2-5, is DTGVSQNPRHKITKRGQNVTFRCDPISEHNRLYWYRQTLGQGPEFLTYFQNEAQLEKSRLLSDRFSAERPKGSFSTLEIQRTEQGDSAMYLCASSFRRGGQETQYFGPGTRLLVL.

The genes are TRBV5-5 and TRBJ2-7; possible D gene TRBD1, 5 bases. The CDR3 covers 13 residues. V was shortened by 0 bases and J by 3 bases, with 7 bases between the two germline ends. The germline V gene has CDR1 SGHKS and CDR2 YYEKEE (reference sequence). The CDR3 loop is CASSLDRIYEQYF. For the CDR3, the DNA is TGTGCCAGCAGCTTGGACAGGATCTACGAGCAGTACTTC.

V gene TRBV4-2 combines with J gene TRBJ1-2, with 7 nucleotides matching TRBD1. This CDR3 is built from 15 residues. The germline V gene encodes CDR1 LGHNA and CDR2 YNFKEQ. J gave up 4 bases and V 0 bases, and 5 bases lay outside the gene matches. DNA for the CDR3: TGTGCCAGCAGCCAAGAAACAGGGGACCGCTATGGCTACACCTTC. As protein: CASSQETGDRYGYTF.

The chain carries TRBV19 and TRBJ1-1, with TRBD1 matching 10 bases. This CDR3 has 14 residues. V was pared by 7 bases and J by 4 bases, with 6 bases of the junction left unmatched. Germline V gene data show CDR1 as LNHDA and CDR2 as SQIVND (reference sequence). CDR3 coding DNA: TGTGCCAGTATCAGGGGGACAGGGGTCACTGAAGCTTTCTTT. Translation: CASIRGTGVTEAFF.

V and J are TRBV7-8 and TRBJ1-2, with TRBD1 identical over 9 bases. CDR3 length equals 17 residues. The germline CDR1 and CDR2 sequences are SGHVS and FQNEAQ. Trimming removed 3 bases from V and 3 bases from J; junction bases left unmatched: 11. CDR3 sequence reads: CASSLGVGTGTYYGYTF. In DNA, the CDR3 is TGTGCCAGCAGCTTGGGAGTGGGGACAGGGACCTACTATGGCTACACCTTC.

The rearrangement joins TRBV11-2 to TRBJ1-1, with D uncertain. Germline V gene lookup returns CDR1 SGHAT and CDR2 FQNNGV. The CDR3 totals 14 residues. Trimming stripped 3 bases from V and 3 bases from J, with 11 bases between. The CDR3 DNA is TGTGCCAGCAGCTTTGGTGGGAGGGACACTGAAGCTTTCTTT. Amino acids: CASSFGGRDTEAFF. Based on the CDR3 plus reference TRBV11-2 and TRBJ1-1, the full variable domain is EAGVAQSPRYKIIEKRQSVAFWCNPISGHATLYWYQQILGQGPKLLIQFQNNGVVDDSQLPKDRFSAERLKGVDSTLKIQPAKLEDSAVYLCASSFGGRDTEAFFGQGTRLTVV.

The CDR3 nucleotides are TGTGCCAGCAGCGCCCGTTACGGGGGGGAAAACAATGAGCAGTTCTTC. Encoded protein: CASSARYGGENNEQFF. J is TRBJ2-1 and V is TRBV9; 8 nucleotides line up with TRBD2. Germline-derived CDR1 and CDR2 are SGDLS and YYNGEE. V was clipped by 3 bases and J by 5 bases; unmatched bases: 10. CDR3 size: 16 residues.

J is TRBJ2-7 and V is TRBV25-1, with TRBD1 matching over 8 bases. Germline-derived CDR1 and CDR2 are MGHDK and SYGVNS. V lost 5 bases, J lost 7 bases, and 7 bases stayed unmatched. The CDR3 has 13 residues. The CDR3 DNA reads as TGTGCCAGCAGTCTCACAGGGGGTGGGGAGCAGTACTTC. Translated, it gives CASSLTGGGEQYF.